Listed below are T cell receptor beta chains from one sample, sequenced in a study of CD8 T cells in Susac syndrome. TCRdb itself ran the immunoSEQ multiplex PCR reads through MiXCR, one entry per CDR3 protein. The data show about 210,000 distinct CDR3 sequences, approximately 95% seen once. Sequenced input: CD4+ T cells from PBMCs. The receptor source for this set is a human donor with multiple sclerosis. The CDR3 runs from the conserved cysteine through the conserved F or W. Each record gives: J gene, D gene, clone size, V gene, CDR3 DNA, CDR3 protein. D genes are given only for firm matches. Where a row states a size, it is once, few, many or the class of an expanded clone; other rows omit it.

TRBJ1-1,NA,NA,TRBV20-1,TGCAGTGCTAGCCCCCTGAACACTGAAGCTTTCTTT,CSASPLNTEAFF
TRBJ2-1,TRBD2,NA,TRBV29-1,TGCAGCGTTGAAGACCCTATAGCGGGAGGGGGCAATGAGCAGTTCTTC,CSVEDPIAGGGNEQFF
TRBJ1-2,NA,NA,TRBV2,TGTGCCAGCAGACCCTGGAGGACGGAATTTGCTGGCTACACCTTC,CASRPWRTEFAGYTF
TRBJ2-3,TRBD2,NA,TRBV29-1,TGCAGCGTTGAAGGACTAGCGGAGGGGGGTACGGGTACGCAGTATTTT,CSVEGLAEGGTGTQYF
TRBJ2-3,TRBD2,once,TRBV3-1,TGTGCCAGCAGCCTACTAGCGGGATTGTCTGATACGCAGTATTTT,CASSLLAGLSDTQYF
TRBJ2-5,TRBD1,NA,TRBV29-1,TGCAGCGTTGAACCGGGGACAGGGAGTAGGGAGACCCAGTACTTC,CSVEPGTGSRETQYF
TRBJ2-7,TRBD1,NA,TRBV6-5,TGTGCCAGCAGTTACGACAGGGTGGGCGAGCAGTACTTC,CASSYDRVGEQYF
TRBJ2-2,TRBD2,NA,TRBV29-1,TGCAGCGCGGGACTAGCGGGAGCCGGGGAGCTGTTTTTT,CSAGLAGAGELFF
TRBJ2-5,NA,NA,TRBV9,TGTGCCAGCAGCCAGTCGGACGGCCGCTTGGAGACCCAGTACTTC,CASSQSDGRLETQYF
TRBJ2-7,NA,NA,TRBV20-1,TGCAGTGCTAGAGCAGGACAGATCCCCTACGAGCAGTACTTC,CSARAGQIPYEQYF
TRBJ2-2,NA,NA,TRBV30,TGTGCCTGGACCGAGAACACCGGGGAGCTGTTTTTT,CAWTENTGELFF
TRBJ1-2,NA,NA,TRBV27,TGTGCCAGCAGTCGAGGGAGACAGCTCTATGGCTACACCTTC,CASSRGRQLYGYTF
TRBJ2-1,TRBD1,NA,TRBV24-1,TGTGCCACCAGTGACCCCAGGGGGCCCCAAAATGAGCAGTTCTTC,CATSDPRGPQNEQFF
TRBJ2-3,NA,NA,TRBV5-1,TGCGCCAGCAGCTTCGTGCAGGGGATAGATACGCAGTATTTT,CASSFVQGIDTQYF
TRBJ1-1,NA,NA,TRBV25-1,TGTGCCAGCAGGGAGGGGGGACTGGGAGCTTTCTTT,CASREGGLGAFF
TRBJ2-7,NA,NA,TRBV29-1,TGCAGCGTTGGCGAAGGGGGAATGGGGAGCGAGCAGTACTTC,CSVGEGGMGSEQYF
TRBJ1-2,NA,NA,TRBV3-1,TGTGCCAGCAGCCACAGGGCCCTAACTGGCTACACCTTC,CASSHRALTGYTF
TRBJ2-1,TRBD2,NA,TRBV30,TGTGCCTGGAGTCCTCCCTCCCCGGGAGGACCCCACAATGAGCAGTTCTTC,CAWSPPSPGGPHNEQFF
TRBJ2-7,NA,NA,TRBV9,TGTGCCAGCAGCCTGTGGGGGGACACCGACTACGAGCAGTACTTC,CASSLWGDTDYEQYF
TRBJ1-2,NA,NA,TRBV12-3/TRBV12-4,TGTGCCAGCAGACAACAGGGTGCCGGCTACACCTTC,CASRQQGAGYTF
TRBJ1-1,NA,NA,TRBV30,TGTGCCTGGCGAGTTAACACTGAAGCTTTCTTT,CAWRVNTEAFF
TRBJ2-1,TRBD1,NA,TRBV11-1,TGTGCCAGCAGCTTAGTGATCCCGGGACAGGAGTTCTTC,CASSLVIPGQEFF
TRBJ1-1,NA,NA,TRBV29-1,TGCAGCGTTGAGGCCGGGAACACTGAAGCTTTCTTT,CSVEAGNTEAFF
TRBJ1-1,TRBD1,NA,TRBV20-1,TGCAGTGCTAGTGTATTCGGGACAGTAAACAAAGCTTTCTTT,CSASVFGTVNKAFF
TRBJ2-3,TRBD2,NA,TRBV7-2,TGTGCCAGCAGCCCGCGGGGGGGCCGAATCACTAGCACAGATACGCAGTATTTT,CASSPRGGRITSTDTQYF
TRBJ2-1,NA,NA,TRBV11-2,TGTGCCAGCAGCCCAGAAGTTGGGACTTTTTGGCGCAATGAGCAGTTCTTC,CASSPEVGTFWRNEQFF
TRBJ2-7,NA,NA,TRBV4-1,TGCGCCAGCAGCCTCTCGACAGAGAGCTACGAGCAGTACTTC,CASSLSTESYEQYF
TRBJ1-1,NA,NA,TRBV10-3,TGTGCCATCAGTGATAAAGGTGGGACTGAAGCTTTCTTT,CAISDKGGTEAFF
TRBJ2-1,NA,NA,TRBV29-1,TGCAGCGTTGAAGTTCGCGGGCCCAGTAGTTTGGATGAGCAGTTCTTC,CSVEVRGPSSLDEQFF